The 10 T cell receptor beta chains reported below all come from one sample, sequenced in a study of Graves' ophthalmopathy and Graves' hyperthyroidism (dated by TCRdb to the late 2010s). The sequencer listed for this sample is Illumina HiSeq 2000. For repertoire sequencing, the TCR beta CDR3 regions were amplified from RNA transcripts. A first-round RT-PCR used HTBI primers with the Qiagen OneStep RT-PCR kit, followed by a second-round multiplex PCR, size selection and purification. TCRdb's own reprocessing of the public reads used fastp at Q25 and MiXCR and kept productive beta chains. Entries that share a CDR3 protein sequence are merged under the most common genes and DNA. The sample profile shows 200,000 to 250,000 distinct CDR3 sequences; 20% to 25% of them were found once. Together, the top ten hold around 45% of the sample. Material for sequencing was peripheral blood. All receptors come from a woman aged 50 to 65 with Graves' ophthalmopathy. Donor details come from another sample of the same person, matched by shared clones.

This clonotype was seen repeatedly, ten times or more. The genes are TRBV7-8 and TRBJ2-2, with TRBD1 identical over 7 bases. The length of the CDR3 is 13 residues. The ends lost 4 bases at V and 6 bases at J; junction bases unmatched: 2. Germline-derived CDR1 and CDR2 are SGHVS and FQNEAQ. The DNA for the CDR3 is TGTGCCAGCAGCTACGACAGGGCCGGGGAGCTGTTTTTT. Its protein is CASSYDRAGELFF.

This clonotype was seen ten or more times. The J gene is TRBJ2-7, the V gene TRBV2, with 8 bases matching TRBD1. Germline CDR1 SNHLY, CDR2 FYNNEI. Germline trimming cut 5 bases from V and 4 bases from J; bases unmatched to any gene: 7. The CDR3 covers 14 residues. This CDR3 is CASSPGQGRYEQYF. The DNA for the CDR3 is TGTGCCAGCAGTCCCGGACAGGGACGGTACGAGCAGTACTTC.

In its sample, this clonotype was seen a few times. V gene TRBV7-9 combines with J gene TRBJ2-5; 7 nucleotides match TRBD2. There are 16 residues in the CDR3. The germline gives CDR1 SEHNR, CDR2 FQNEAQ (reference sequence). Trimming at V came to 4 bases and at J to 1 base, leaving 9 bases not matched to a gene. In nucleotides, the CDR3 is TGTGCCAGCAGCTCCGGTCTGCTAGCGGTCCAAGAGACCCAGTACTTC. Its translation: CASSSGLLAVQETQYF.

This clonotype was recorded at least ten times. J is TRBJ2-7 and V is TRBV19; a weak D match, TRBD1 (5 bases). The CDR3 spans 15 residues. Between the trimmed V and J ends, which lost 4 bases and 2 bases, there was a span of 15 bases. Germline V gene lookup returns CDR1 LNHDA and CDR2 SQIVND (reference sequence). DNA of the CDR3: TGTGCCAGTAGTAGCGTTGGACAACTTCCCTACGAGCAGTACTTC. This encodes CASSSVGQLPYEQYF.

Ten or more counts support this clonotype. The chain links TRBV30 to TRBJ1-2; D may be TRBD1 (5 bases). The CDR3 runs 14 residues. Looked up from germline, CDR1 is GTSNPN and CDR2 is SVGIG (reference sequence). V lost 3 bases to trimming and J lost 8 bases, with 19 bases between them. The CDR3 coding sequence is TGTGCCTGGAGGCCCCGTGGGGGTTCGGGGGGCTACACCTTC. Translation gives CAWRPRGGSGGYTF.

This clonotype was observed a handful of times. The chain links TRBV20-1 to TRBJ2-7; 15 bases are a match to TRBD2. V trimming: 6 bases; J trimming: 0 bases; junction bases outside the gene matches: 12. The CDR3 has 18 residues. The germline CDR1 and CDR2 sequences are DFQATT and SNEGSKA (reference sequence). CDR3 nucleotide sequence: TGCAGTGCCCAAACGGGACTAGCGGGAGGCGGAAGCTCCTACGAGCAGTACTTC. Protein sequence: CSAQTGLAGGGSSYEQYF.

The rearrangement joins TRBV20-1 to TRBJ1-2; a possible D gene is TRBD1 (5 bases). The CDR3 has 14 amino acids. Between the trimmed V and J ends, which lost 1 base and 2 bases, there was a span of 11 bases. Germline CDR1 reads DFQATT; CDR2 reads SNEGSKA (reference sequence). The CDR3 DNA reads TGCAGTGCTAGAGCTGGGGCAGGGAACTATGGCTACACCTTC. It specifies CSARAGAGNYGYTF.

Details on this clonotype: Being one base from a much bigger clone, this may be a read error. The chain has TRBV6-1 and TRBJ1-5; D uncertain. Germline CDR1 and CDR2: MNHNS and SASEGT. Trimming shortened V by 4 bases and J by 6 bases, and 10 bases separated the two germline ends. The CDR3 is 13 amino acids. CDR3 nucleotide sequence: TGTGCCAGCAGTGGAACATGGACTCAGCCCCAGCATTTT. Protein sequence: CASSGTWTQPQHF.

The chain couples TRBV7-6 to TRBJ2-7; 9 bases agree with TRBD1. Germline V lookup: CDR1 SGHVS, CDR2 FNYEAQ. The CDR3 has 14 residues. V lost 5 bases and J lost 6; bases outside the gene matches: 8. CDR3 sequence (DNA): TGTGCCAGCAGCCCCGGGACAGGGTTTGGCGAGCAGTACTTC. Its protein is CASSPGTGFGEQYF.

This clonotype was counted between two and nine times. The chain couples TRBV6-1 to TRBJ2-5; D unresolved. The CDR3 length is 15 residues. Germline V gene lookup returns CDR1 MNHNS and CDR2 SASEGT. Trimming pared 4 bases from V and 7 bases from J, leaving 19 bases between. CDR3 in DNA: TGTGCCAGCAGTGTCGCGAGAACGGAGTGGGGGACCCAGTACTTC. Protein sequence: CASSVARTEWGTQYF.